Included here is one TCR beta chain sequence, with context. What it recognizes is unknown. The data belong to a study of beta chain features in type 1 diabetes. Of the isolated RNA, all was reverse transcribed, and so the sequenced material was expressed TCRB transcripts. Profiling relied on immunoSEQ multiplex PCR, and the TCRdb table lists in-frame clones only, not all of them. In the table there are around 600,000 clones, 9.5% to 15% of which are singletons. The V and J ends lost 4 bases and 1 base respectively, with 10 bases between them. The CDR3 contains 14 residues. The germline V gene encodes CDR1 SGDLS and CDR2 YYNGEE. There was one heparinised blood draw per donor, averaging about 116 mL. Findings and limits, study-wide: Moderate but significant shortening of TCRB CDR3s was recorded in all four CD4+ subsets from Type 1 diabetes patients.

This rearrangement joins TRBV9 to TRBJ2-3, with a weak D call TRBD2 (5 bases). Sequencing was performed on naive CD4+ T cells from blood. The sequence was obtained from a man younger than 45 with type 1 diabetes. The CDR3 DNA reads TGTGCCAGCAGCCCCCAGGAGGGCACAGATACGCAGTATTTT. Translating it yields CASSPQEGTDTQYF.